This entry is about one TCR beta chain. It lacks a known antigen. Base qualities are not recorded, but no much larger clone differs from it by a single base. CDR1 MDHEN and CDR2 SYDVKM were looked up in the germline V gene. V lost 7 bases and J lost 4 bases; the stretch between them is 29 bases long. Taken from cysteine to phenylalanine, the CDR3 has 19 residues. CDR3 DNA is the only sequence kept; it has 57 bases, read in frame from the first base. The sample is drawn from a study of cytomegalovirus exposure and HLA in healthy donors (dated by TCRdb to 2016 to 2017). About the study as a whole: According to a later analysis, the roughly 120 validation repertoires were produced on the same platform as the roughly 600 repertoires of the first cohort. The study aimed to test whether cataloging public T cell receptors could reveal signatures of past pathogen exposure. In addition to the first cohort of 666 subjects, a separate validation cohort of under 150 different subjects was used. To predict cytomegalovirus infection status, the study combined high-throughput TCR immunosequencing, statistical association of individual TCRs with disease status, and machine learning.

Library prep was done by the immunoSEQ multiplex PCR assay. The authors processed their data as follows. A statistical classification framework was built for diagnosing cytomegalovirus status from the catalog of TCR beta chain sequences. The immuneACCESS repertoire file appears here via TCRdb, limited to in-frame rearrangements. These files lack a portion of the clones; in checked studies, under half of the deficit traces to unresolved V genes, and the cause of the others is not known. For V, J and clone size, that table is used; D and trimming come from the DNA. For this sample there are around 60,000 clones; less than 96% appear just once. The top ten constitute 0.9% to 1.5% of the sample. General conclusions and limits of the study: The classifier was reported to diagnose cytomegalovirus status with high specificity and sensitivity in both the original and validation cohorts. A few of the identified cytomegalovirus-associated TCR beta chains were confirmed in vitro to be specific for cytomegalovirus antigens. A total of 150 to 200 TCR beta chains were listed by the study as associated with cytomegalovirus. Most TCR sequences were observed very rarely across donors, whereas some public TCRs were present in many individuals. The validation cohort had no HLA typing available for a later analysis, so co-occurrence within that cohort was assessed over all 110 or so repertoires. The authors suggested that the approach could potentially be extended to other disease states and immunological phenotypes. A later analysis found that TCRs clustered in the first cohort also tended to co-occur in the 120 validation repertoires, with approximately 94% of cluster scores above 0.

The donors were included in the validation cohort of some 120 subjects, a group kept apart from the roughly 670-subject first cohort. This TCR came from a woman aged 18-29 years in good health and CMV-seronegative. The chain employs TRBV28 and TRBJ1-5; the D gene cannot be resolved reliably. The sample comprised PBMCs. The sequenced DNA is TGTGCCAGCACCCACCCCAAGACCCGGCCGCGGTGGAGAAATCAGCCCCAGCATTTT. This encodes CASTHPKTRPRWRNQPQHF.